These 8 T cell receptor beta chains share one sample of origin, sequenced in a study of cytomegalovirus exposure and HLA in healthy donors (dated by TCRdb to 2017 to 2019). Library generation was performed with the immunoSEQ multiplex PCR assay. Drawn from immuneACCESS, this table holds only the in-frame rearrangements with V and J called that TCRdb kept. Clones are partly lost; checked studies trace under half to an unresolved V gene and leave the rest unexplained. Counted in this sample were a few hundred thousand clones; approximately 88% of them appeared once. Over 0.9% of the sample is held by the ten biggest clonotypes. The sample taken for sequencing was PBMCs. All receptors come from a man aged 30 to 45 in good health and CMV-seronegative.

V gene TRBV14 combines with J gene TRBJ2-4, with a weak D call TRBD2 (5 bases). Trimming pared 4 bases from V and 5 bases from J, leaving 9 bases between. Germline loops: CDR1 SGHDN, CDR2 FVKESK. CDR3 length equals 13 residues. CDR3 bases: TGTGCCAGCAGCCGCATACTAGAAAACATTCAGTACTTC. Amino acids: CASSRILENIQYF.

The chain is built from TRBV11-2 and TRBJ2-3; TRBD2 matches 10 bases. Per the germline V gene, CDR1 is SGHAT and CDR2 is FQNNGV. Trimming removed 6 bases from V and 3 bases from J; junction bases left unmatched: 6. The CDR3 contains 15 residues. CDR3 region: CASRSRTSGTDTQYF. CDR3 nucleotide sequence: TGTGCCAGCAGGTCAAGGACTAGCGGAACAGATACGCAGTATTTT. Together with reference TRBV11-2 and TRBJ2-3, the CDR3 gives the full variable domain: EAGVAQSPRYKIIEKRQSVAFWCNPISGHATLYWYQQILGQGPKLLIQFQNNGVVDDSQLPKDRFSAERLKGVDSTLKIQPAKLEDSAVYLCASRSRTSGTDTQYFGPGTRLTVL.

This rearrangement joins TRBV19 to TRBJ1-2, with 11 bases fitting TRBD1. CDR1 is LNHDA, CDR2 SQIVND, per germline (reference sequence). V dropped 2 bases and J dropped 3; count of bases not matched to a gene: 8. This CDR3 region has 17 residues. The CDR3 here is CASSISWTGGADYGYTF. The CDR3 DNA follows: TGTGCCAGTAGTATAAGTTGGACAGGGGGCGCGGACTATGGCTACACCTTC.

The chain couples TRBV7-2 to TRBJ1-3, with no clear D. This CDR3 region has 15 residues. Germline CDR1 and CDR2: SGHTA and FQGNSA. Trimming pared 8 bases from V and 0 bases from J, leaving 14 bases between. This chain's CDR3 is CASLPTWASGNTIYF. The CDR3 DNA reads as TGTGCCAGCCTCCCTACCTGGGCCTCTGGAAACACCATATATTTT.

V usage is TRBV29-1 and J usage is TRBJ2-7; 8 bases are a match to TRBD2. Germline CDR1 and CDR2: SQVTM and ANQGSEA. This CDR3 has 13 amino acids. The V gene end was trimmed by 4 bases and the J gene end by 4 bases; junction bases not matched to a gene: 6. DNA of the CDR3: TGCAGCGTTGGGGGCGGGGGGCAGTACGAGCAGTACTTC. It codes for CSVGGGGQYEQYF.

This chain joins TRBV6-6 and TRBJ1-3; D unresolved. CDR1 is MNHNY, CDR2 SVGAGI, per germline (reference sequence). There are 14 residues in the CDR3. The V end lost 6 bases, the J end lost 1 base, and 10 bases lay between the germline ends. CDR3 amino acids: CASRQEGSGNTIYF. In DNA, the CDR3 is TGTGCCAGCAGGCAAGAGGGATCTGGAAACACCATATATTTT.

This clone was counted a few times. This chain connects TRBV6-5 to TRBJ2-2; D perhaps matches TRBD1 (6 bases). Germline assignment: CDR1 MNHEY and CDR2 SVGAGI. Trimming pared 5 bases from V and 1 base from J, leaving 11 bases between. The CDR3 spans 15 residues. CDR3 sequence: CASSLRQENTGELFF. In nucleotides, the CDR3 is TGTGCCAGCAGTCTAAGACAGGAGAACACCGGGGAGCTGTTTTTT.

The chain combines TRBV5-1 with TRBJ2-5; 9 bases agree with TRBD1. The ends lost 3 bases at V and 6 bases at J; junction bases unmatched: 9. The CDR3 runs 15 residues. From germline, CDR1 is SGHRS and CDR2 YFSETQ. The CDR3 DNA sequence: TGCGCCAGCAGCTCGGGGGGACAGGGCTTGAAGACCCAGTACTTC. Translating gives CASSSGGQGLKTQYF.